One sample yielded the 21 T cell receptor beta chains listed below, sequenced in a study of OX40 agonist ivuxolimab in advanced cancers. Profiling relied on immunoSEQ multiplex PCR, and the TCRdb table lists in-frame clones only, not all of them. The data show fewer than 70,000 clones, with about 90% seen just once and more than 15% held by the top ten. The source was CD4+ or CD8+ T cells sorted from blood, collected in a trial of the OX40 agonist ivuxolimab. The receptors were sampled from an adult with an advanced solid tumor such as melanoma, head and neck, liver or kidney cancer.

The V call is TRBV6-5, the J call TRBJ2-7; D uncertain. From germline, CDR1 is MNHEY and CDR2 SVGAGI. The CDR3 spans 11 residues. Trimming pared 5 bases from V and 6 bases from J, leaving 8 bases between. CDR3 sequence (DNA): TGTGCCAGCAGTGTTACTTCCGAGCAGTACTTC. The encoded protein is CASSVTSEQYF.

V usage is TRBV5-1 and J usage is TRBJ2-1; 10 nucleotides line up with TRBD2. The germline gives CDR1 SGHRS, CDR2 YFSETQ. After removal of 0 bases from V and 5 bases from J, the junction contained 5 bases not matched to a gene. The CDR3 contains 16 residues. The CDR3 region is CASSLEALAGDNEQFF. CDR3 bases: TGCGCCAGCAGCTTGGAAGCCCTAGCGGGAGACAATGAGCAGTTCTTC.

The V gene is TRBV28, the J gene TRBJ2-7; D might be TRBD2 (6 bases). This CDR3 comprises 18 residues. Trimming removed 5 bases at V and 3 bases at J, with 26 bases between. The germline gives CDR1 MDHEN, CDR2 SYDVKM. Written as DNA, the CDR3 is TGTGCCAGCAGTCGCCTGGCTGGTAGCGGAGCAAAGTTCTACGAGCAGTACTTC. It yields the protein CASSRLAGSGAKFYEQYF.

The chain joins TRBV2 to TRBJ2-5, with 9 nucleotides matching TRBD1. The CDR3 contains 15 residues. Germline trimming cut 3 bases from V and 5 bases from J; bases unmatched to any gene: 7. In germline, CDR1 is SNHLY, CDR2 FYNNEI. The CDR3 coding sequence is TGTGCCAGCAGTGACTTACAGGGGGCAGGGGAGACCCAGTACTTC. The encoded protein is CASSDLQGAGETQYF.

The rearrangement links TRBV28 to TRBJ2-3; TRBD2 agrees at 11 bases. There are 17 residues in the CDR3. The trim removed 5 bases at V and 2 bases at J, leaving 9 bases unmatched. Per the germline V gene, CDR1 is MDHEN and CDR2 is SYDVKM. DNA of the CDR3: TGTGCCAGCAGTGAAGGGACTAGCGGAGGGGCCACAGATACGCAGTATTTT. It specifies CASSEGTSGGATDTQYF.

This clone was seen only a few times. The chain carries TRBV18 and TRBJ2-7; 11 bases are shared with TRBD1. The germline gives CDR1 KGHSH, CDR2 LQKENI. V lost 4 bases, J lost 3 bases, and 5 bases stayed unmatched. This CDR3 region has 15 residues. CDR3 loop: CASSQGQGAIYEQYF. The CDR3 DNA reads as TGTGCCAGCTCACAAGGACAGGGGGCTATCTACGAGCAGTACTTC.

The gene calls are TRBV11-2 and TRBJ1-2; 11 bases are a match to TRBD1. Trimming removed 6 bases from V and 5 bases from J; junction bases left unmatched: 8. The germline V gene encodes CDR1 SGHAT and CDR2 FQNNGV. This CDR3 is built from 15 residues. The CDR3 DNA sequence: TGTGCCAGCAGAACCGGGACAGGGGGGCGGTATGGCTACACCTTC. It encodes CASRTGTGGRYGYTF.

The V call is TRBV7-9, the J call TRBJ1-2; D may be TRBD1 (6 bases). Looked up from germline, CDR1 is SEHNR and CDR2 is FQNEAQ (reference sequence). V lost 6 bases and J lost 1, with 18 bases in between. This CDR3 has 16 residues. The CDR3, as DNA: TGTGCCAGCAGTCCTCCCGGGACACGGGGTAACTATGGCTACACCTTC. It specifies CASSPPGTRGNYGYTF.

The chain links TRBV27 to TRBJ2-1; TRBD2 aligns across 12 bases. With 5 bases clipped from V and 9 bases from J, the junction kept 14 bases outside the gene matches. The CDR3 length is 17 residues. CDR1 MNHEY and CDR2 SMNVEV come from the germline V gene (reference sequence). CDR3 residues: CASSPTPSGRAVSEQFF. The CDR3 nucleotides read TGTGCCAGCAGTCCCACCCCTAGCGGGAGGGCGGTCAGTGAGCAGTTCTTC.

The table lists this clone with a few counts. The V gene is TRBV19, the J gene TRBJ2-1; 7 bases are shared with TRBD1. Germline V gene lookup returns CDR1 LNHDA and CDR2 SQIVND (reference sequence). Germline trimming cut 5 bases from V and 9 bases from J; bases unmatched to any gene: 13. The CDR3 has 15 residues. The CDR3 bases are TGTGCCAGTAGTGCCAGACAGGGTACCTTTCTTGAGCAGTTCTTC. Translating gives CASSARQGTFLEQFF.

The chain links TRBV5-1 to TRBJ2-2; TRBD1 matches at 8 bases. Germline CDR1 is SGHRS and CDR2 is YFSETQ. This CDR3 region has 15 residues. The ends lost 4 bases at V and 4 bases at J; junction bases unmatched: 6. The DNA of the CDR3 is TGCGCCAGCAGCCGGGGGCAGGGGGCCACCGGGGAGCTGTTTTTT. This encodes CASSRGQGATGELFF.

V usage is TRBV6-6 and J usage is TRBJ2-2; D remains ambiguous. Germline-derived CDR1 and CDR2 are MNHNY and SVGAGI (reference sequence). V was shortened by 6 bases and J by 0 bases, with 11 bases between the two germline ends. The CDR3 runs to 15 residues. CDR3 amino acids: CASRPISANTGELFF. For the CDR3, the DNA is TGTGCCAGCAGACCAATCTCCGCGAACACCGGGGAGCTGTTTTTT.

The chain couples TRBV6-4 to TRBJ2-7; 8 nucleotides align to TRBD1. CDR3 length equals 15 residues. Per germline, CDR1 MRHNA and CDR2 SNTAGT. V was pared by 6 bases and J by 0 bases, with 7 bases of the junction left unmatched. CDR3 sequence (DNA): TGTGCCAGCAGAGGCCAGGGGGCCCCCTCCTACGAGCAGTACTTC. Residues: CASRGQGAPSYEQYF.

The genes are TRBV30 and TRBJ1-1; 9 nucleotides line up with TRBD1. The V and J ends lost 3 bases and 5 bases, in that order; junction bases with no gene match: 7. Germline V gene lookup returns CDR1 GTSNPN and CDR2 SVGIG (reference sequence). The CDR3 is 14 amino acids. This chain's CDR3 is CAWSPGTGFTEAFF. CDR3 in DNA: TGTGCCTGGAGCCCCGGGACAGGGTTTACTGAAGCTTTCTTT.

Notes on this clone: Other DNA sequences in this sample translate to the same CDR3. The chain combines TRBV6-5 with TRBJ2-4, with 7 bases matching TRBD1. Trimming cost V 0 bases and J 1 base; bases outside gene matches: 0. The CDR3 has 15 amino acids. Looked up from germline, CDR1 is MNHEY and CDR2 is SVGAGI. Written as DNA, the CDR3 is TGTGCCAGCAGTTACTCCAGGGGGGCCAAAAACATTCAGTACTTC. This gives the protein CASSYSRGAKNIQYF.

This chain uses TRBV21-1 with TRBJ2-5. TRBV21-1 is described as a pseudogene. The CDR3 is made up of 11 amino acids. The CDR3 coding sequence is TGTGCCAGCAGCAACCAAGAGACCCAGTACTTC. This sequence encodes CASSNQETQYF.

The rearrangement joins TRBV21-1 to TRBJ2-7; TRBD1 is the table's D call and was not checked against the DNA. TRBV21-1 is a pseudogene. The CDR3 contains 21 residues. The CDR3 loop is CASSKEGRGLKPNYGSYEQYF. DNA of the CDR3: TGTGCCAGCAGCAAAGAGGGGCGCGGTCTTAAGCCGAATTACGGGTCCTACGAGCAGTACTTC.

This clone has only a few counts. This chain joins TRBV27 and TRBJ2-7; no clear D gene. The CDR3 is made up of 13 amino acids. Germline V gene lookup returns CDR1 MNHEY and CDR2 SMNVEV (reference sequence). Trimming pared 6 bases from V and 9 bases from J, leaving 18 bases between. CDR3 in amino acids: CASRRLKREVQYF. The CDR3 nucleotides read TGTGCCAGCAGACGATTAAAGCGCGAGGTGCAGTACTTC.

The chain recombines TRBV6-1 with TRBJ1-5, with TRBD1 as a possible D gene (6 bases). Germline V gives CDR1 MNHNS, CDR2 SASEGT. This CDR3 has 14 amino acids. With 7 bases removed from V and 5 bases from J, the gap between germline ends came to 15 bases. Here the CDR3 DNA reads TGTGCCAGCACGTCCCGGACAGCAGATCAGCCCCAGCATTTT. This codes for CASTSRTADQPQHF.

The V call is TRBV6-5, the J call TRBJ2-1; 8 bases map to TRBD2. With V trimmed by 6 bases and J by 6 bases, 10 bases remained unmatched. Germline V gives CDR1 MNHEY, CDR2 SVGAGI. The CDR3 spans 15 residues. As DNA, the CDR3 is TGTGCCAGCAGCCCCGGGAGGGGGAAAACCAATGAGCAGTTCTTC. It encodes CASSPGRGKTNEQFF.

The rearrangement joins TRBV5-1 to TRBJ2-1, with D perhaps TRBD2 (7 bases). Germline assignment: CDR1 SGHRS and CDR2 YFSETQ. The V end was cut by 1 base, the J end by 9 bases, with 14 bases between. The CDR3 consists of 14 residues. The CDR3 is CASSLRGDYSEQFF. In DNA, the CDR3 is TGCGCCAGCAGCTTGAGGGGGGACTATAGTGAGCAGTTCTTC.